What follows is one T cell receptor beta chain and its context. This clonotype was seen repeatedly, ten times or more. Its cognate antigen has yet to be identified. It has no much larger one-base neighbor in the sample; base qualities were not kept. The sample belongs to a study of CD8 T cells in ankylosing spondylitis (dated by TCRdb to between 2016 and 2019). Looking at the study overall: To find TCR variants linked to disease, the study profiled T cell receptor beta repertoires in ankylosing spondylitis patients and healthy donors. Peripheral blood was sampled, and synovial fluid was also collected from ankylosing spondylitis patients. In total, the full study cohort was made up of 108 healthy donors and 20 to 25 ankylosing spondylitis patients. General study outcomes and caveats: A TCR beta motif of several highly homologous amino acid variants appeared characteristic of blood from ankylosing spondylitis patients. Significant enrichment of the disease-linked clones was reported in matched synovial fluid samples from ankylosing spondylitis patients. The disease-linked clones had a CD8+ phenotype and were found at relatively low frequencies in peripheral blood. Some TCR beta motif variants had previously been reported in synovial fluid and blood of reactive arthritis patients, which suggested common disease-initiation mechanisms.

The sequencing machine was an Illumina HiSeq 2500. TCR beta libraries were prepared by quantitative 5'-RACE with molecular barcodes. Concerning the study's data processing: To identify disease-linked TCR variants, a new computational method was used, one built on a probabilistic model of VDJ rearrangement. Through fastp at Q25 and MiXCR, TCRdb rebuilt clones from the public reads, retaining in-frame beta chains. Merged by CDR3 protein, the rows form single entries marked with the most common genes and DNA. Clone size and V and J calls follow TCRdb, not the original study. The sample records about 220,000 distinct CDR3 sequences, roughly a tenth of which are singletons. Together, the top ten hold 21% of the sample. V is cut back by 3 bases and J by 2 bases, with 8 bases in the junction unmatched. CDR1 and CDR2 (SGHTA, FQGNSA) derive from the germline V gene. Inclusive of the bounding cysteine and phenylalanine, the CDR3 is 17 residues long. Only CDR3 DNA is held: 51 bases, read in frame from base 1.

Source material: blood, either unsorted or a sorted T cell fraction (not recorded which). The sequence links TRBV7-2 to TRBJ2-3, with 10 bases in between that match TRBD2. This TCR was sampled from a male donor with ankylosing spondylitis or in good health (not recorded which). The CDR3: CASSLVLAGGNTDTQYF. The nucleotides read TGTGCCAGCAGCTTGGTATTAGCGGGGGGTAACACAGATACGCAGTATTTT.